The 32 T cell receptor delta chains in this list originate from one sample, sequenced in a study of fetal and pediatric gammadelta thymocytes. TCRdb reanalyzed the reads using CATT. The sample holds approximately 1,900 delta-chain clones; about 23% are singletons and the top ten take 4% to 5.5%. Sequencing used non-Vgamma9Vdelta2 gamma-delta T cells from the thymus. Subset defined: CD3+gammadeltaTCR+ thymocytes not co-expressing Vgamma9 and Vdelta2. Receptor source: a child who underwent cardiac surgery and was recorded as healthy.

Regarding this clone: With a far larger clone one base away, a read error is the likely cause. The rearrangement joins TRDV2 to TRDJ3, with D uncertain. V dropped 2 bases and J dropped 2 bases, with 15 bases sitting between them. This CDR3 is 18 amino acids long. Looked up from germline, CDR1 is GEAIGNYY and CDR2 is EKD. For the CDR3, the DNA is TGTGCCTGTGACAACCCGGGCGACTTAACCTGGGACACCCGACAGATGTTTTTC. Encoded protein: CACDNPGDLTWDTRQMFF.

About this clone itself: A much larger clone differs from this one at a single base, so this may be a read error. The rearrangement joins TRDV1 to TRDJ1, with 9 nucleotides matching TRDD3. Unmatched junction bases numbered 19, after V lost 5 bases and J lost 0 bases. The germline gives CDR1 TSWWSYY, CDR2 QGS. This CDR3 spans 20 amino acids. CDR3 sequence reads: CALGTIVPHTGGRYTDKLIF. DNA for the CDR3: TGTGCTCTTGGGACCATAGTTCCTCATACTGGGGGACGTTACACCGATAAACTCATCTTT.

To note about this clone: It may be a read error: a sequence one base away is much more abundant. The same CDR3 can be traced to other DNA sequences in this sample. The chain couples TRDV1 to TRDJ1, with D possibly matching TRDD2 (6 bases). The CDR3 spans 22 residues. Germline V CDR1 and CDR2: TSWWSYY, QGS. The ends were cut back, 0 bases at V and 3 bases at J, with 32 bases in the middle. This CDR3 reads CALGELRLPAHGGAILADKLIF. CDR3 nucleotide sequence: TGTGCTCTTGGGGAACTCAGGCTTCCTGCGCACGGCGGGGCGATCCTAGCCGATAAACTCATCTTT.

A word on this clone: A read error is the likely source, as a far larger clone sits one nucleotide away. V gene TRDV1 combines with J gene TRDJ1; D might be TRDD3 (5 bases). In germline, CDR1 is TSWWSYY, CDR2 QGS. The CDR3 sequence is 23 residues long. CDR3 amino acids: CALGKLPALRPRGPCPEPDKLIF. As DNA, the CDR3 is TGTGCTCTTGGGAAACTCCCCGCACTACGGCCACGGGGGCCTTGTCCAGAGCCCGATAAACTCATCTTT.

Concerning this clone itself: A clone one base away is much larger, so this may be a read error. The chain is built from TRDV1 and TRDJ2; possible D gene TRDD3, 6 bases. The CDR3 covers 16 residues. Per germline, CDR1 TSWWSYY and CDR2 QGS. V was pared by 4 bases and J by 3 bases, with 15 bases between. The CDR3 loop reads CALGVLRGSLTAQLFF. CDR3 nucleotide sequence: TGTGCTCTTGGGGTCCTTAGGGGATCCCTGACAGCACAACTCTTCTTT.

In its sample, this clone is medium-sized. The chain recombines TRAV36/DV7 with TRDJ1; 10 bases map to TRDD3. The CDR3 covers 21 residues. The V and J ends lost 5 bases and 1 base, in that order; junction bases with no gene match: 26. Looked up from germline, CDR1 is VTNFRS and CDR2 is LTSSGIE (reference sequence). In DNA, the CDR3 is TGTGCTGTCACGGTCCTAAATCCCGGGGTGGGGGATACTCCCCGCACCGATAAACTCATCTTT. Encoded protein: CAVTVLNPGVGDTPRTDKLIF.

This clone is medium-sized by share. The rearrangement links TRDV3 to TRDJ1, with a possible D match to TRDD2 (6 bases). CDR1 TVYSNPD and CDR2 GDNSRS come from the germline V gene (reference sequence). V lost 4 bases and J 7 bases, leaving 28 bases between the germline ends. The CDR3 has 16 residues. CDR3 coding DNA: TGTGCCTCCCAGTTCCTAACCGGGGGCCTCAGAGGTAAACTCATCTTT. Protein sequence: CASQFLTGGLRGKLIF.

By sample fraction, this clone is medium-sized (0.01 to 0.1%). The genes are TRDV1 and TRDJ1, with 7 bases that match TRDD3. Germline lookup yields CDR1 TSWWSYY and CDR2 QGS. This CDR3 is built from 22 residues. The junction had 24 bases not matched to a gene; V was cut back by 2 bases and J by 0 bases. The CDR3 loop is CALGEGSARGLGANRYTDKLIF. Here the CDR3 DNA reads TGTGCTCTTGGGGAAGGGTCGGCGAGAGGGCTGGGGGCCAACCGCTACACCGATAAACTCATCTTT.

In this sample, this clone is large. The chain employs TRDV1 and TRDJ1; tentatively, D is TRDD2 (6 bases). The CDR3 is 22 residues long. Germline V gene sequence: CDR1 TSWWSYY, CDR2 QGS. The ends were cut back, 1 base at V and 2 bases at J, with 32 bases in the middle. This CDR3 reads CALGERNPTRIIGQRWTDKLIF. In DNA, the CDR3 is TGTGCTCTTGGGGAACGGAATCCTACGAGAATCATCGGGCAGAGGTGGACCGATAAACTCATCTTT.

This clone has a single count. This probably arose from a read error, given a far larger clone one base away. This CDR3 is also generated by other DNA sequences in the sample. The chain couples TRAV29/DV5 to TRDJ1; TRDD3 matches 9 bases. The germline gives CDR1 NSMFDY, CDR2 ISSIKDK. V dropped 3 bases and J dropped 1; count of bases not matched to a gene: 25. The CDR3 length is 21 residues. In DNA, the CDR3 is TGTGCAGCAATCTCACCATCCTATCCGTACTGGGGGACCCGTAGCACCGATAAACTCATCTTT. It yields the protein CAAISPSYPYWGTRSTDKLIF.

This clone was seen a few times. This may arise from a read error, as a much more abundant clone is one base away. The chain employs TRDV1 and TRDJ1; 10 nucleotides match TRDD3. The germline CDR1 and CDR2 sequences are TSWWSYY and QGS. This CDR3 spans 22 amino acids. The CDR3 is CALGELHLRFCGGYRYTDKIIF. The CDR3 coding sequence is TGTGCTCTTGGGGAACTCCATCTACGGTTCTGTGGGGGATACCGGTACACCGATAAAATCATCTTT.

This clone occurred a few times. Just one base apart from a much larger clone, this may be a read error. Other DNA sequences in this specimen translate into the identical CDR3. The V call is TRDV1, the J call TRDJ1; 8 bases line up with TRDD3. The CDR3 spans 22 residues. Germline V lookup: CDR1 TSWWSYY, CDR2 QGS. Trimming at V came to 0 bases and at J to 5 bases, leaving 26 bases not matched to a gene. CDR3: CALGELPCPTILGGCHLDKLIF. CDR3 in DNA: TGTGCTCTTGGGGAACTACCTTGCCCTACCATACTGGGGGGTTGTCACCTTGATAAACTCATCTTT.

This chain connects TRDV1 to TRDJ1, with TRDD3 identical over 13 bases. Germline CDR1 reads TSWWSYY; CDR2 reads QGS. The CDR3 has 19 amino acids. The J segment lost 0 bases and the V segment lost 2 bases, leaving 9 bases of the junction unmatched. The CDR3 DNA reads TGTGCTCTTGGGGAAATATCGTACTGGGGGATACGGAACACCGATAAACTCATCTTT. Its protein product is CALGEISYWGIRNTDKLIF.

By its share, this clone is large. The chain recombines TRDV1 with TRDJ1; D may be TRDD3 (6 bases). The V end lost 0 bases, the J end lost 3 bases, and 26 bases lay between the germline ends. CDR1 is TSWWSYY, CDR2 QGS, per germline. CDR3 size: 20 residues. For the CDR3, the DNA is TGTGCTCTTGGGGAACTAGATTGGTTTCAACCCGTACTGGGACCCGATAAACTCATCTTT. It is translated as CALGELDWFQPVLGPDKLIF.

By share, this clone ranks as medium-sized (0.01 to 0.1%). This chain connects TRAV38-2/DV8 to TRDJ1, with TRDD3 as a possible D gene (6 bases). V shed 10 bases and J shed 8 bases, with 18 bases lying between them. Per germline, CDR1 TSESDYY and CDR2 QEAYKQQN. The CDR3 has 12 residues. The CDR3 DNA is TGTGCTACGGGTGAAGGGATAGAAAAACTCATCTTT. Encoded protein: CATGEGIEKLIF.

This clone came up a few times. With a much larger clone just one base away, this may be a read error. The chain joins TRDV1 to TRDJ1; 12 positions match TRDD3. CDR3 length: 21 residues. Losses at the gene ends were 7 bases for V and 3 bases for J; bases not matched to a gene: 24. From germline, CDR1 is TSWWSYY and CDR2 QGS. CDR3 coding DNA: TGTGCTCTTGAGGATCGAAGGCCTTCCTACTGGGGGATACTTTTCGCCGATAAACTCATCTTT. Translated, it gives CALEDRRPSYWGILFADKLIF.

Within the sample, this clone is medium-sized. The chain joins TRDV1 to TRDJ1; no clear D gene. CDR1 TSWWSYY and CDR2 QGS come from the germline V gene. V was pared by 0 bases and J by 0 bases, with 14 bases between. The CDR3 sequence is 17 residues long. As DNA, the CDR3 is TGTGCTCTTGGGGAACTTATTTTACGAACGTACACCGATAAACTCATCTTT. Its protein product is CALGELILRTYTDKLIF.

In its sample, this clone ranks as medium-sized (0.01 to 0.1%). V and J are TRDV3 and TRDJ1, with 10 bases lining up with TRDD3. The CDR3 sequence is 17 residues long. Germline CDR1 and CDR2: TVYSNPD and GDNSRS (reference sequence). The J segment lost 0 bases and the V segment lost 0 bases, leaving 10 bases of the junction unmatched. CDR3 in amino acids: CAFSPRWGIQDTDKLIF. The CDR3 region has the DNA TGTGCCTTTAGTCCTCGGTGGGGGATACAAGACACCGATAAACTCATCTTT.

By share of the sample, this clone is large. The same CDR3 also results from other DNA sequences found in this sample. The chain is built from TRDV2 and TRDJ2, with TRDD3 identical over 13 bases. V lost 0 bases to trimming and J lost 0 bases; unmatched junction nucleotides: 30. CDR1 is GEAIGNYY and CDR2 is EKD in the germline V gene. There are 27 residues in the CDR3. The CDR3 loop is CACDTGGFQGLSTGGYAMRALTAQLFF. The CDR3, as DNA: TGTGCCTGTGACACCGGAGGTTTCCAAGGCCTTTCAACTGGGGGATACGCGATGAGGGCTTTGACAGCACAACTCTTCTTT.

In this sample, this clone is medium-sized. The chain combines TRDV1 with TRDJ1, with 11 bases aligning to TRDD3. CDR1 and CDR2 from the germline V gene are TSWWSYY and QGS. V shed 3 bases, J shed 0 bases, and the junction held 18 bases outside the gene matches. The CDR3 contains 21 residues. The CDR3 DNA follows: TGTGCTCTTGGGGACCCTCCTGGCCTACCCTGGGGGATACCGTACACCGATAAACTCATCTTT. Translating it yields CALGDPPGLPWGIPYTDKLIF.

This clone is judged medium-sized. The V and J genes are TRDV1 and TRDJ1; 7 bases map to TRDD3. CDR3 length: 16 residues. The germline CDR1 and CDR2 sequences are TSWWSYY and QGS. The V segment lost 2 bases and the J segment 8 bases; nucleotides outside the gene matches: 14. The DNA for the CDR3 is TGTGCTCTTGGGGAATTTCCTCGACTGGGGCACCCGAAACTCATCTTT. It codes for CALGEFPRLGHPKLIF.

In its sample, this clone ranks as medium-sized. The chain joins TRDV1 to TRDJ1; 12 bases align to TRDD3. CDR1 TSWWSYY and CDR2 QGS come from the germline V gene. V lost 3 bases, J lost 3 bases, and 20 bases stayed unmatched. The CDR3 length is 21 residues. The CDR3 bases are TGTGCTCTTGGGGATCGAAGGCCTTCCTACTGGGGGATACTTTTCGCCGATAAACTCATCTTT. Translated: CALGDRRPSYWGILFADKLIF.

Of note for this clone: A single base separates this from a much larger clone, so it may be a read error. Other DNA sequences in this specimen translate into the identical CDR3. This chain connects TRDV1 to TRDJ1; perhaps TRDD3 as D (7 bases). CDR3 length equals 21 residues. V was clipped by 3 bases and J by 0 bases, with 29 bases between them. Per germline, CDR1 TSWWSYY and CDR2 QGS. The CDR3 nucleotides read TGTGCTCTTGGGGACCGCCTTCCCATCCGGAGGGGGATTCCCTACACCGATAAACTCATCTTT. Amino acid sequence: CALGDRLPIRRGIPYTDKLIF.

In this sample, this clone turned up a few times. The V call is TRDV3, the J call TRDJ1; 11 bases match TRDD3. The V and J ends lost 0 bases and 1 base, in that order; junction bases with no gene match: 16. The CDR3 consists of 19 residues. The germline CDR1 and CDR2 sequences are TVYSNPD and GDNSRS (reference sequence). CDR3 residues: CAFRASSWGIQGVTDKLIF. The DNA for the CDR3 is TGTGCCTTTAGAGCTTCCTCCTGGGGGATACAGGGTGTCACCGATAAACTCATCTTT.

This clone rates as medium-sized (0.01 to 0.1%). V and J are TRDV1 and TRDJ1, with 7 bases that match TRDD3. Germline values: CDR1 TSWWSYY, CDR2 QGS. The CDR3 extends over 17 amino acids. Trimming took 0 bases from V and 2 from J; bases not matched to a gene: 9. This CDR3 reads CALGELIRPGDTDKLIF. The CDR3 coding sequence is TGTGCTCTTGGGGAACTTATCAGGCCGGGGGATACCGATAAACTCATCTTT.

The chain employs TRDV1 and TRDJ1, with TRDD3 matching 8 bases. The V segment lost 3 bases and the J segment 4 bases; nucleotides outside the gene matches: 13. Germline V gives CDR1 TSWWSYY, CDR2 QGS. The CDR3 runs 17 residues. CDR3 nucleotide sequence: TGTGCTCTTGGGGAGTATACTGGGGGTCCTCGTAACGATAAACTCATCTTT. It yields the protein CALGEYTGGPRNDKLIF.

By share of the sample, this clone is large. The V call is TRDV1, the J call TRDJ1, with 13 bases identical to TRDD3. The V gene end was trimmed by 2 bases and the J gene end by 0 bases; junction bases not matched to a gene: 12. Germline V gives CDR1 TSWWSYY, CDR2 QGS. The CDR3 contains 20 residues. CDR3 loop: CALGESPTYWGIRYTDKLIF. In DNA form, the CDR3 reads TGTGCTCTTGGGGAATCACCTACCTACTGGGGGATACGGTACACCGATAAACTCATCTTT.

As for this clone: This sequence may be a read error, since a much larger clone differs from it by one base. J is TRDJ1 and V is TRDV1, with 11 bases fitting TRDD3. The J segment lost 5 bases and the V segment lost 0 bases, leaving 26 bases of the junction unmatched. CDR1 and CDR2 (germline): TSWWSYY, QGS. The CDR3 totals 23 residues. CDR3 region: CALGELEVVRGLGDTIYGDKLIF. For the CDR3, the DNA is TGTGCTCTTGGGGAACTAGAGGTCGTACGGGGGCTGGGGGATACTATTTACGGAGATAAACTCATCTTT.

By share of the sample, this clone is medium-sized. This chain uses TRDV1 with TRDJ1; weak D call: TRDD2 (6 bases). The V gene's germline CDR1 is TSWWSYY and CDR2 QGS. This CDR3 region has 22 residues. The ends were cut back, 4 bases at V and 3 bases at J, with 36 bases in the middle. The CDR3 sequence is CALGVLRGLMKSSALNSDKLIF. CDR3 sequence (DNA): TGTGCTCTTGGGGTCCTACGGGGTCTGATGAAGAGCTCTGCTCTGAACTCCGATAAACTCATCTTT.

About this clone itself: A read error may explain this, as a much larger clone is one base away. Within the sample, other DNA sequences also encode this same CDR3. The chain recombines TRDV3 with TRDJ1, with D possibly being TRDD2 (9 bases). The germline V and J ends were trimmed by 2 bases and 0 bases, with 37 bases remaining between them. The CDR3 covers 22 residues. The V gene's germline CDR1 is TVYSNPD and CDR2 GDNSRS (reference sequence). In DNA, the CDR3 is TGTGCCTTTGGACCCCCCCCTTCCTACAACTACTGGGGGTTGACGTACACCGATAAACTCATCTTT. It specifies CAFGPPPSYNYWGLTYTDKLIF. The whole variable domain, filled in from reference TRDV3 and TRDJ1, reads CDKVTQSSPDQTVASGSEVVLLCTYDTVYSNPDLFWYRIRPDYSFQFVFYGDNSRSEGADFTQGRFSVKHILTQKAFHLVISPVRTEDSATYYCAFGPPPSYNYWGLTYTDKLIFGKGTRVTVEP.

This clone ranks as large. The chain employs TRAV38-2/DV8 and TRDJ1, with TRDD3 as a possible D gene (9 bases). CDR1 and CDR2 from the germline V gene are TSESDYY and QEAYKQQN. The V end lost 2 bases, the J end lost 3 bases, and 29 bases lay between the germline ends. This CDR3 has 20 residues. In DNA, the CDR3 is TGTGCTTATAGGAGGGGTTACTTCCTACGAAGGGGGATACACTCCGATAAACTCATCTTT. This gives the protein CAYRRGYFLRRGIHSDKLIF.

As for this clone: It may be a read error: a sequence one base away is much more abundant. The chain has TRDV1 and TRDJ1, with 7 positions matching TRDD2. Germline V gene sequence: CDR1 TSWWSYY, CDR2 QGS. The CDR3 is made up of 27 amino acids. CDR3 DNA: TGTGCTCTTGGGAAACTAGTTCCCCCAAGGTTCCCATTCCTACGTTCGGGGTCACCCTCGTACACCGATAAACTCATCTTT. This sequence encodes CALGKLVPPRFPFLRSGSPSYTDKLIF.